The sequence of this T cell receptor beta chain was determined in a study of blood T cell repertoires in COVID-19. Whole-study context: PBMCs, B-cell-depleted T cells, or T cells were the source of the cDNA or gDNA that made up the material.

Original analysis: Using reference gene primer amplification, nucleated cell counts were estimated. Only in-frame clones appear in the TCRdb table, and some are missing; sequencing was by immunoSEQ multiplex PCR. The V and J calls and clone size are taken from that table; D and trimming were inferred from the DNA. This sample has 300,000 to 350,000 clones, with 87% found just once. Germline V gene lookup returns CDR1 SGHDN and CDR2 FVKESK. V lost 1 base, J lost 2 bases, and 4 bases stayed unmatched. This CDR3 contains 16 residues. The sample was peripheral blood. The genes are TRBV14 and TRBJ2-7, with 11 bases aligning to TRBD2. The clonotype comes from a woman in her fifties or sixties with COVID-19, enrolled during active disease. In DNA form, the CDR3 reads TGTGCCAGCAGCCAAGGACTAGCGGGATATGCCTACGAGCAGTACTTC. Translation: CASSQGLAGYAYEQYF. The entire variable domain, with the rest obtained from reference TRBV14 and TRBJ2-7, is as follows: EAGVTQFPSHSVIEKGQTVTLRCDPISGHDNLYWYRRVMGKEIKFLLHFVKESKQDESGMPNNRFLAERTGGTYSTLKVQPAELEDSGVYFCASSQGLAGYAYEQYFGPGTRLTVT.